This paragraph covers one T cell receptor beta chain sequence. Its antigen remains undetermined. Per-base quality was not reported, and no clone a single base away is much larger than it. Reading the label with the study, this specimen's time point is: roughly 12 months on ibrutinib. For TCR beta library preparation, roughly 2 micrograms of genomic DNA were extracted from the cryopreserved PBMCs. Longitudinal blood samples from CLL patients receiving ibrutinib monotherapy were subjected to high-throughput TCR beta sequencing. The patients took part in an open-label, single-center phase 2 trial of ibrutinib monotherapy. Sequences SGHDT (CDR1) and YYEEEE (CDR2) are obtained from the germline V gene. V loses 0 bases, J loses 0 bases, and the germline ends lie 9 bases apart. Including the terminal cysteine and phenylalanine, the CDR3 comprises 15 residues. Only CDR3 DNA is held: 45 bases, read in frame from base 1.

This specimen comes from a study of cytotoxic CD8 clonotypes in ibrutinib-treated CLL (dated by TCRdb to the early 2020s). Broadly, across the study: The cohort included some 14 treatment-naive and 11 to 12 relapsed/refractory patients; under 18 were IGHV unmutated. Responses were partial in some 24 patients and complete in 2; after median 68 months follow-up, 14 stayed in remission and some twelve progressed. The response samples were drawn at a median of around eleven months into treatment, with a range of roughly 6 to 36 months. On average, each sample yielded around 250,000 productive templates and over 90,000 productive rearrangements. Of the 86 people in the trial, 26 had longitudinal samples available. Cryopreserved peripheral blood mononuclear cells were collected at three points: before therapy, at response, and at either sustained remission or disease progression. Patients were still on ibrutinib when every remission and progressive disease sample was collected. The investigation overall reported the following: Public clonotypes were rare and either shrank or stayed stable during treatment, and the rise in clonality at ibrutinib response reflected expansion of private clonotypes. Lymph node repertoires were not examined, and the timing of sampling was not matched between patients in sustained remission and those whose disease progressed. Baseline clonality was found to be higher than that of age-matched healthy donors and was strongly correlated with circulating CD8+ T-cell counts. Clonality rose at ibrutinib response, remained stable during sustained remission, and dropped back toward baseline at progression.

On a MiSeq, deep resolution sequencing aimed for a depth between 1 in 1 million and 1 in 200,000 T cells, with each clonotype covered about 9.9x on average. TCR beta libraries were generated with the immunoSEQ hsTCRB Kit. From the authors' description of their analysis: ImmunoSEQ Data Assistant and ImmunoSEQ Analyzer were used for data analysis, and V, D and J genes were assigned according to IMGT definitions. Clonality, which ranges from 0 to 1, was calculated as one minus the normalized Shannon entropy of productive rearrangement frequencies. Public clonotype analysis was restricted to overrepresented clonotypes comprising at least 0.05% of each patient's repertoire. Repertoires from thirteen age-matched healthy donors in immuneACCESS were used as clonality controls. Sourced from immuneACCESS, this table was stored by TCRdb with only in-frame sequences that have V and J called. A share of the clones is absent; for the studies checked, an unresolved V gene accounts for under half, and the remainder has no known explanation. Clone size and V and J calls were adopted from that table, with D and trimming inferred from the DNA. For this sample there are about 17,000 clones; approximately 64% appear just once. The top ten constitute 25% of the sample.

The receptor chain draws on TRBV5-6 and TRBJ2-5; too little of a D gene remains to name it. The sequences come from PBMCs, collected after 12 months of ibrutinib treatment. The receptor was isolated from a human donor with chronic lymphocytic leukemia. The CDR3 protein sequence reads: CASSLVGLYQETQYF. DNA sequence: TGTGCCAGCAGCTTGGTGGGTCTGTACCAAGAGACCCAGTACTTC.